This is a list of T cell receptor beta chains from one sample in a study of STAT3 mutations in large granular lymphocyte leukemia. The method was immunoSEQ multiplex PCR; TCRdb's version includes in-frame clones alone and lacks a portion of them. This table has approximately 6,700 clones, less than 60% appearing once. The sequenced material came from peripheral blood mononuclear cells. The receptors were sampled from a boy between 10 and 17 years old with T-cell large granular lymphocyte leukemia. Some clones in this sample may be carry-over from other donors' samples. CDR3s include the opening cysteine and the closing phenylalanine or tryptophan. A D gene is named only where the DNA matches it firmly. Clone size is given for some rows only: seen once, a few or many times, or a class if the clone is expanded.

>TRBJ2-7|NA|TRBV4-2|TRBD2
TGTGCCAGCAGCCAAGGTCCTAGCGGAGAATACGAGCAGTACTTC
CASSQGPSGEYEQYF
>TRBJ2-7|NA|TRBV4-1|TRBD1
TGCGCCAGCAGCCAAGTAAGAATGGACAGGGGGTCGCGTATTCCCTACGAGCAGTACTTC
CASSQVRMDRGSRIPYEQYF
>TRBJ2-7|few|TRBV29-1|NA
TGCAGCGTCAGGGTGGAATCCTACGAGCAGTACTTC
CSVRVESYEQYF
>TRBJ2-1|NA|TRBV7-2|NA
TGTGCCAGCAGCGCCGGGAAGGGGCAGTTCTTC
CASSAGKGQFF
>TRBJ1-4|NA|TRBV7-2|TRBD1
TGTGCCAGCAGCTTCGGCCCGGGACAGAAAAATGAAAAACTGTTTTTT
CASSFGPGQKNEKLFF
>TRBJ2-7|NA|TRBV4-1|TRBD1
TGCGCCAGCAGCAAAGCACAGGGGCGATACGAGCAGTACTTC
CASSKAQGRYEQYF
>TRBJ2-7|NA|TRBV18|NA
TGTGCCAGCTCACCAGGGGGCGGATCCTACGAGCAGTACTTC
CASSPGGGSYEQYF
>TRBJ2-7|few|TRBV27|NA
TGTGCCAGCAGTTTATCCCGGGACCGACGCTACGAGCAGTACTTC
CASSLSRDRRYEQYF
>TRBJ1-5|NA|TRBV30|NA
TGTGCCTGGGGCTCAAGGGGCAGGCTCAATCAGCCCCAGCATTTT
CAWGSRGRLNQPQHF
>TRBJ1-4|NA|TRBV30|NA
TGTGCCTGGAGCCAGACCGCAACTAATGAAAAACTGTTTTTT
CAWSQTATNEKLFF
>TRBJ2-7|few|TRBV27|NA
TGTGCCAGCAGTTTATCGGGGTACGAGCAGTACTTC
CASSLSGYEQYF